The entry below describes one T cell receptor beta chain. Its antigen is currently not known. Base qualities are not recorded, but no much larger clone differs from it by a single base. The germline V gene (reference sequence) sets CDR1 to LGHDT and CDR2 to YNNKEL. From cysteine to phenylalanine, the CDR3 is 15 amino acids long. The kept DNA is CDR3 alone, 45 bases in frame from the first base. Between the V and J ends, shortened by 3 bases and 2 bases respectively, the junction contains 13 bases. TCRbeta CDR3 regions were amplified from genomic DNA using the immunoSEQ Assay, a bias-controlled multiplex PCR. As for the authors' bioinformatics: Within the assay, amplification of reference gene primers was used to estimate how many nucleated cells each sample contained. To quantify the absolute abundance of each unique TCRbeta CDR3 rearrangement, sequence reads were collapsed and filtered. For each sample, productive Simpson clonality was calculated by taking the square root of Simpson's diversity index across productive rearrangements. TCRdb mirrors the immuneACCESS table, restricted to in-frame sequences. Some clones are absent from its copies; in checked studies, under half trace to an unresolved V gene, and the reason for the others is unknown. That table supplies the V and J calls and clone size; D and trimming were determined from the DNA. Here the sample has roughly 480,000 clones; 85% to 90% occur a single time. Jointly, the top ten make up about 0.91% of the sample.

The source of the sample is a study of blood T cell repertoires in COVID-19 (dated by TCRdb to 2018 to 2020). In terms of the full investigation: Samples covering the acute and convalescent phases of COVID-19 were provided by collaborators in the United States, Italy and Spain. Sample metadata almost always included a de-identified subject ID, COVID-19 status, age in years and sex. Samples were obtained from the ongoing ImmuneRACE study (first 160 participants) and from about 1,300 subjects provided by 6 global collaborators. Deeply sampled blood TCRbeta repertoires from subjects exposed to, actively infected with, or recovered from COVID-19 were included in the dataset. Where available, HLA class I and class II types were taken from metadata supplied by the sample provider and were not determined by assay-based typing. The repertoires were made available in a free public database intended to serve as a resource for research on the immune response to SARS-CoV-2. The prospective study material was composed of cDNA or gDNA derived from T cells, B-cell-depleted T cells, or PBMCs. Beyond this particular receptor, the publication reports: The quantity of clinical and demographic metadata differed by source and by participant and was supplied without curation.

One collaborating source in Seattle enrolled patients during active infection and followed them longitudinally through the course of disease. The collaborating institutions used their own protocols to collect whole blood in K2EDTA tubes. Collaborator samples were shipped for TCRbeta analysis as frozen whole blood, isolated PBMCs, or DNA extracted from either sample type. Here the chain combines TRBV3-1 (or the pseudogene TRBV3-2) and TRBJ1-2; TRBD1 is perhaps the D gene, given 5 matching bases. The receptor comes from a man younger than 35 with COVID-19, enrolled during active disease. Sequenced material: peripheral blood. The DNA is TGTGCCAGCAGCCACCTTGACAGACTCAACTATGGCTACACCTTC. It specifies CASSHLDRLNYGYTF.